A few counts support the clone carrying this TCR beta chain. Antigen: not known. The data are from a study of T and B cells in COVID-19 patients. General study results and limits: Clonality of TRB repertoires was high in active COVID-19; recovery brought above-healthy diversity and richness.

Germline CDR1 and CDR2: MNHEY and SMNVEV (reference sequence). After removal of 8 bases from V and 2 bases from J, the junction contained 11 bases not matched to a gene. The CDR3 loop spans 15 amino acids. Multiplex PCR with BIOMED2 TRB-A/B primer pools amplified TRB rearrangements. TCRdb called the multiplex PCR reads again in MiXCR, with one record for every CDR3 protein. There are fewer than 15,000 distinct CDR3 sequences in the sample; around 26% occur only once, and 7% to 7.5% lies in the top ten. TRB was amplified from approximately 250-480 ng of blood genomic DNA. Sequences were obtained from blood. The chain links TRBV27 to TRBJ2-7; TRBD2 aligns across 8 bases. The sequence came from a human donor who had recovered from COVID-19. The chain's CDR3 is CASQTGGGPTYEQYF. For the CDR3, the DNA is TGTGCCAGCCAGACCGGGGGGGGCCCCACCTACGAGCAGTACTTC.